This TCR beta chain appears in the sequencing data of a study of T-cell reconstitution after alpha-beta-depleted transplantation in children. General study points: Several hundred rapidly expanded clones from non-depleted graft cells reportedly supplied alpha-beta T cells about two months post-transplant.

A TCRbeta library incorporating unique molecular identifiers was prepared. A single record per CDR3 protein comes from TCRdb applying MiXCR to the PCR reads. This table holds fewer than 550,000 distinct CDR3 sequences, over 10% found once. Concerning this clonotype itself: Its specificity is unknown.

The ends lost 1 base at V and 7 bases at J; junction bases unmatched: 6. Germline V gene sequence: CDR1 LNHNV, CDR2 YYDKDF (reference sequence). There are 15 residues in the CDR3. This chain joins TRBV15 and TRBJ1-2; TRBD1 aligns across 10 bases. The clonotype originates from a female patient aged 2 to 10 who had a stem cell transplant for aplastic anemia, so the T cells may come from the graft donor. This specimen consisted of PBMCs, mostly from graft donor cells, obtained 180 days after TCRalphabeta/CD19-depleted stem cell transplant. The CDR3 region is CATSRAAGTGAGYTF. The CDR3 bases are TGTGCCACCAGCAGAGCTGCCGGGACAGGGGCTGGCTACACCTTC. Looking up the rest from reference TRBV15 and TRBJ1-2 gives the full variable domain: DAMVIQNPRYQVTQFGKPVTLSCSQTLNHNVMYWYQQKSSQAPKLLFHYYDKDFNNEADTPDNFQSRRPNTSFCFLDIRSPGLGDTAMYLCATSRAAGTGAGYTFGSGTRLTVV.